This TCR beta chain comes out of a study of T cell responses to AZD1222 COVID-19 vaccine. Only in-frame clones appear in the TCRdb table, and some are missing; sequencing was by immunoSEQ multiplex PCR. The sample shows under 150,000 clones, approximately 88% of them seen only once. The germline CDR1 and CDR2 sequences are LNHDA and SQIVND (reference sequence). Trimming removed 1 base from V and 1 base from J, with 13 bases in between. The CDR3 contains 16 residues. The clonotype was recovered from an adult in good health. The genes are TRBV19 and TRBJ1-1; weak D call: TRBD1 (6 bases). Sequences were derived from peripheral blood, sampled on day 0 of AZD1222 vaccination. CDR3 residues: CASSIGGAPGNTEAFF. In DNA, the CDR3 is TGTGCCAGTAGTATAGGGGGGGCCCCGGGGAACACTGAAGCTTTCTTT.